This T cell receptor beta chain originates from a study of cytomegalovirus exposure and HLA in healthy donors. PCR involved 60 Vbeta and 13 Jbeta primers. Sequencing was performed with immunoSEQ multiplex PCR; in TCRdb, only in-frame clones are kept and a portion is missing. The data show 100,000 or so clones, over 65% seen once. Trimming stripped 1 base from V and 1 base from J, with 10 bases between. Germline CDR1 reads SGHNT; CDR2 reads YENEEA. The CDR3 has 15 amino acids. Findings and caveats of the study: By HLA locus, TCR association rates varied in a later analysis, with DRB1 showing the most and HLA-C the fewest. It was only CMV serostatus that was available as immune exposure information. A few chains linked to CMV were shown in vitro to be specific for CMV antigens.

This clone appeared once. Its cognate antigen is unknown. The TCR sequence derives from a female donor in good health and CMV-seropositive. The sample comprised PBMCs. The chain links TRBV11-3 to TRBJ1-1, with D perhaps TRBD1 (5 bases). The CDR3 region has the DNA TGTGCCAGCAGCTTAGGCCCGGACAAGAACACTGAAGCTTTCTTT. It codes for CASSLGPDKNTEAFF. Together with reference TRBV11-3 and TRBJ1-1, the CDR3 gives the full variable domain: EAGVVQSPRYKIIEKKQPVAFWCNPISGHNTLYWYLQNLGQGPELLIRYENEEAVDDSQLPKDRFSAERLKGVDSTLKIQPAELGDSAVYLCASSLGPDKNTEAFFGQGTRLTVV.